Each of the 16 T cell receptor beta chains below was sequenced from the same sample in a study of identical twins. Each CDR3 protein is one row after TCRdb ran MiXCR on the 5' RACE reads. The sample has 700,000 or so distinct CDR3 sequences, more than 6.5% seen once. These data were likewise used in another study, on yellow fever vaccine responses in identical twins.

Sequenced sample: PBMCs. These TCRs come from a woman in her late teens or twenties in good health.

Only a few counts were recorded for this clonotype. This chain joins TRBV29-1 and TRBJ2-3, with D tentatively TRBD2 (5 bases). This CDR3 contains 12 residues. Trimming left V 4 bases short and J 6 bases short, with 11 bases between. Germline CDR1 and CDR2: SQVTM and ANQGSEA. CDR3 amino acids: CSVGELLDTQYF. CDR3 DNA sequence: TGCAGCGTTGGGGAGCTACTGGATACGCAGTATTTT.

This rearrangement joins TRBV12-3 or TRBV12-4 to TRBJ1-2, with TRBD1 matching 12 bases. J lost 7 bases, V lost 6 bases, and 6 bases had no gene match. This CDR3 is 14 amino acids long. The CDR3 sequence is CASRDGTGGTGYTF. DNA for the CDR3: TGTGCCAGCAGGGATGGGACAGGGGGCACTGGCTACACCTTC.

This clonotype was counted between two and nine times. The chain joins TRBV12-3 or TRBV12-4 to TRBJ2-1, with D perhaps TRBD1 or TRBD2 (5 bases each). The V gene lost 6 bases and the J gene lost 4 bases, with 16 bases spanning the gap. The CDR3 has 15 residues. CDR3 in DNA: TGTGCCAGCAGGCTCCTAAGGGGAGAGTACAATGAGCAGTTCTTC. It translates to CASRLLRGEYNEQFF.

This clonotype was counted many times. V usage is TRBV7-9 and J usage is TRBJ2-7; TRBD2 agrees at 11 bases. Germline V gene sequence: CDR1 SEHNR, CDR2 FQNEAQ (reference sequence). V was pared by 1 base and J by 5 bases, with 4 bases of the junction left unmatched. The CDR3 runs to 15 residues. The CDR3 DNA follows: TGTGCCAGCAGCTTAGGTCTAGCGGGAGGCGACGAGCAGTACTTC. Its protein product is CASSLGLAGGDEQYF.

This clonotype was counted at least ten times. This chain connects TRBV7-3 to TRBJ2-7, with 7 positions matching TRBD1. J lost 5 bases, V lost 3 bases, and 4 bases had no gene match. Germline values: CDR1 SGHTA, CDR2 FQGTGA. This CDR3 is built from 13 residues. The CDR3 reads CASSLTGSHEQYF. The CDR3 DNA follows: TGTGCCAGCAGCTTGACAGGGTCCCACGAGCAGTACTTC.

This clonotype was seen only a few times. This chain links TRBV7-9 with TRBJ2-2, with 7 nucleotides matching TRBD1. Germline V gives CDR1 SEHNR, CDR2 FQNEAQ (reference sequence). V lost 4 bases and J lost 6; bases outside the gene matches: 11. The CDR3 spans 16 residues. This CDR3 reads CASSSTQQGLAGELFF. The CDR3 nucleotides are TGTGCCAGCAGCTCCACCCAACAGGGGTTGGCCGGGGAGCTGTTTTTT.

In its sample, this clonotype was seen many times. The chain couples TRBV2 to TRBJ2-2; D gene unclear. The CDR3 is 14 amino acids. Germline V lookup: CDR1 SNHLY, CDR2 FYNNEI. Trimming removed 8 bases from V and 4 bases from J, with 14 bases in between. DNA of the CDR3: TGTGCCAGCCAAGGCCCGGGTCGCACCGGGGAGCTGTTTTTT. As protein: CASQGPGRTGELFF. Using reference TRBV2 and TRBJ2-2 for the parts outside the CDR3, the full variable domain is EPEVTQTPSHQVTQMGQEVILRCVPISNHLYFYWYRQILGQKVEFLVSFYNNEISEKSEIFDDQFSVERPDGSNFTLKIRSTKLEDSAMYFCASQGPGRTGELFFGEGSRLTVL.

This clonotype has only a few counts. The gene calls are TRBV7-2 and TRBJ2-3; 11 bases fit TRBD2. The ends lost 0 bases at V and 6 bases at J; junction bases unmatched: 8. The CDR3 totals 17 residues. CDR1 is SGHTA, CDR2 FQGNSA, per germline. The CDR3 protein is CASSLAPLAGAGDTQYF. For the CDR3, the DNA is TGTGCCAGCAGCTTAGCCCCACTAGCGGGGGCCGGGGATACGCAGTATTTT.

This clonotype showed up many times. The chain joins TRBV20-1 to TRBJ2-3; 10 bases map to TRBD2. The trim removed 2 bases at V and 6 bases at J, leaving 5 bases unmatched. In germline, CDR1 is DFQATT, CDR2 SNEGSKA (reference sequence). This CDR3 region has 14 residues. CDR3 sequence: CSARLAGVGDTQYF. The CDR3 DNA is TGCAGTGCTAGACTAGCGGGAGTGGGTGATACGCAGTATTTT.

The table lists this clonotype with many counts. The genes are TRBV29-1 and TRBJ2-7, with 10 positions matching TRBD1. Trimming cost V 7 bases and J 2 bases; bases outside gene matches: 5. The germline CDR1 and CDR2 sequences are SQVTM and ANQGSEA. The CDR3 runs 13 residues. The CDR3 sequence is CSANGQGAYEQYF. CDR3 nucleotide sequence: TGCAGCGCCAACGGACAGGGGGCCTACGAGCAGTACTTC.

This clonotype was seen repeatedly, ten times or more. The chain uses TRBV2 and TRBJ2-3, with D perhaps given as TRBD1 or TRBD2 (6 bases each). V was clipped by 0 bases and J by 6 bases, with 10 bases between them. Germline values: CDR1 SNHLY, CDR2 FYNNEI. This CDR3 has 14 amino acids. Here the CDR3 reads CASSEAQGGDTQYF. The DNA of the CDR3 is TGTGCCAGCAGTGAAGCTCAAGGGGGGGATACGCAGTATTTT.

This clonotype was picked up many times. The CDR3 nucleotides are TGTGCCAGCAGTTCTAGCACCGTACGGCAAGATACGCAGTATTTT. It translates to CASSSSTVRQDTQYF. This sequence joins TRBV28 and TRBJ2-3; maybe TRBD2 (5 bases). CDR3 length: 15 amino acids. Deletions cut 4 bases from V and 5 bases from J, with 16 bases between. Germline V gene data show CDR1 as MDHEN and CDR2 as SYDVKM.

At least ten counts were recorded for this clonotype. The chain combines TRBV11-1 with TRBJ2-7; weak D call: TRBD1 (6 bases). In germline, CDR1 is SGHAT, CDR2 FQDESV (reference sequence). The CDR3 consists of 20 residues. With 0 bases removed from V and 0 bases from J, the gap between germline ends came to 24 bases. The CDR3 spells CASSLAMGHRTDSYSYEQYF. The DNA of the CDR3 is TGTGCCAGCAGCTTAGCGATGGGACACCGAACGGACAGTTACTCCTACGAGCAGTACTTC.

The genes are TRBV3-1 and TRBJ2-1; 10 bases are shared with TRBD2. After removal of 4 bases from V and 1 base from J, the junction contained 10 bases not matched to a gene. This CDR3 contains 18 residues. Per the germline V gene, CDR1 is LGHDT and CDR2 is YNNKEL (reference sequence). The CDR3, as DNA: TGTGCCAGCAGCCGTCCCAGGCGACTAGCGGGTTCCTACAATGAGCAGTTCTTC. Translating gives CASSRPRRLAGSYNEQFF.

In its sample, this clonotype was seen a few times. V gene TRBV5-6 combines with J gene TRBJ2-7; possible D gene TRBD1, 6 bases. Germline CDR1 and CDR2: SGHDT and YYEEEE. The length of the CDR3 is 14 residues. The germline V and J ends were trimmed by 4 bases and 2 bases, with 13 bases remaining between them. The CDR3 sequence is CASSRDTRTYEQYF. DNA of the CDR3: TGTGCCAGCAGCCGGGACACCCGAACCTACGAGCAGTACTTC.

This clonotype was seen a handful of times. The chain employs TRBV6-5 and TRBJ2-5; no clear D gene. The CDR3 spans 15 residues. Germline V lookup: CDR1 MNHEY, CDR2 SVGAGI. The V and J ends lost 4 bases and 3 bases respectively, with 15 bases between them. This chain's CDR3 is CASSSPLAFEETQYF. In DNA form, the CDR3 reads TGTGCCAGCAGTTCCCCCCTCGCCTTTGAAGAGACCCAGTACTTC.